This entry concerns a single T cell receptor beta chain. Its target is unknown. 60 Vbeta and 13 Jbeta primers were used in PCR. Per the study methods: Later work found 80 million to 85 million unique TCR beta chains, with 9.5 million to 12 million shared. The table came from immunoSEQ multiplex PCR; TCRdb's copy has only in-frame clones and leaves some out. The V and J calls and the clone size are those of that table, but D and trimming were determined from the DNA. The sample includes around 39,000 clones. The sample is drawn from a study of cytomegalovirus exposure and HLA in healthy donors. Germline V gene data show CDR1 as MDHEN and CDR2 as SYDVKM. V gave up 5 bases and J gave up 3 bases, with 14 bases separating them. The CDR3 has 14 residues. Overall study findings and caveats: In the analysis, some V segments, TRBV6-2 and TRBV6-3 included, were excluded as indistinguishable. What TCR beta sequences reportedly achieved was accurate prediction of HLA-A and HLA-B alleles in most subjects.

The sample comprised PBMCs. The sequence derives from a male donor in good health and CMV-seronegative. The chain combines TRBV28 with TRBJ2-7, with D perhaps matching TRBD1 (6 bases). The CDR3 region has the DNA TGTGCCAGCAGTGAGCCTCTAGGGGGCTACGAGCAGTACTTC. This gives the protein CASSEPLGGYEQYF.